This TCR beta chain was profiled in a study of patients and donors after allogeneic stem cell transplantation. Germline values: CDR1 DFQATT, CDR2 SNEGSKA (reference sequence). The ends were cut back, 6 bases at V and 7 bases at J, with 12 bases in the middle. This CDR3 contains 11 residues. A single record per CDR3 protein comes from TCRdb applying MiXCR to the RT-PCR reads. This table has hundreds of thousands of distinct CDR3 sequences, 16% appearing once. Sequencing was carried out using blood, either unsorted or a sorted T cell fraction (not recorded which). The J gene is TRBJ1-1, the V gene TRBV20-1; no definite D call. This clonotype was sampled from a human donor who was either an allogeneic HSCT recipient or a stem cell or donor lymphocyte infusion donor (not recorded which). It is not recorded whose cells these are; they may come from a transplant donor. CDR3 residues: CSANGRSEAFF. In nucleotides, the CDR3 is TGCAGTGCAAACGGACGGAGTGAAGCTTTCTTT.